This T cell receptor beta chain was sequenced for a study of patients and donors after allogeneic stem cell transplantation. Germline V gene data show CDR1 as SNHLY and CDR2 as FYNNEI. Deletions cut 6 bases from V and 0 bases from J, with 6 bases between. The CDR3 has 13 residues. TCRdb re-derived calls from the RT-PCR reads in MiXCR, one entry per CDR3 protein. The sample has roughly 880,000 distinct CDR3 sequences, 18% seen once. J is TRBJ1-5 and V is TRBV2; unclear D gene. Sequencing was done on a sample of blood, either unsorted or a sorted T cell fraction (not recorded which). This receptor was taken from a human donor who was either an allogeneic HSCT recipient or a stem cell or donor lymphocyte infusion donor (not recorded which). It is not recorded whose cells these are; they may come from a transplant donor. The CDR3 nucleotides are TGTGCCAGCAGGTATACTAGCAATCAGCCCCAGCATTTT. Its translation is CASRYTSNQPQHF.